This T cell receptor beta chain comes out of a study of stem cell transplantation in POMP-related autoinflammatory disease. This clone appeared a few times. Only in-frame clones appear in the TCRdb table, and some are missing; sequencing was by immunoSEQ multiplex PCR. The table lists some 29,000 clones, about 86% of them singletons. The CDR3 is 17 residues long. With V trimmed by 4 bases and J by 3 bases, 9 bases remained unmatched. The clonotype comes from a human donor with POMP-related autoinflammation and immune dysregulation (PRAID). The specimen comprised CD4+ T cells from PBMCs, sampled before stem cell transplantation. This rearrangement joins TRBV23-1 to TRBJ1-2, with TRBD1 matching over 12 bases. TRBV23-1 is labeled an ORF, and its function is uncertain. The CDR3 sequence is CASSRCRDRGRYYGYTF. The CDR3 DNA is TGCGCCAGCAGTCGATGCCGGGACAGGGGGCGGTACTATGGCTACACCTTC.